This TCR beta chain is drawn from a study of molecular identifiers for immune sequencing clone quantification. The table lists this clonotype with a few counts. Its antigen is still unknown. The trim removed 4 bases at V and 8 bases at J, leaving 19 bases unmatched. CDR3 length: 18 residues. The naive CD8 libraries originated from between roughly 20,000 and 1,000,000 sorted cells and drew on 10%, 30% or 50% RNA. Generation of bulk TCR libraries relied on previously described methods and listed TCR primers. TCRdb reprocessed the PCR reads with MiXCR, giving one entry per CDR3 protein. This table holds about 68,000 distinct CDR3 sequences, about a sixth found once. Study-wide results and caveats: Whereas clones above 20 RNA copies held under 1% of naive-cell molecules, they held over 98% of effector molecules.

Sequenced input: naive CD8+ T cells from blood, with Jurkat cell RNA spiked in. Subset meaning: FACS-sorted CD8+CD4-CCR7+CD45RA+ naive T cells. The sequence was collected from a human donor in good health. Some libraries in this study had Jurkat cell RNA spiked in. The genes are TRBV12-3 or TRBV12-4 and TRBJ2-7; TRBD1 matches 11 bases. CDR3 loop: CASSSRTGGRREGLKQYF. In DNA, the CDR3 is TGTGCCAGCAGTTCGAGGACAGGGGGCCGGCGGGAGGGCCTGAAGCAGTACTTC.